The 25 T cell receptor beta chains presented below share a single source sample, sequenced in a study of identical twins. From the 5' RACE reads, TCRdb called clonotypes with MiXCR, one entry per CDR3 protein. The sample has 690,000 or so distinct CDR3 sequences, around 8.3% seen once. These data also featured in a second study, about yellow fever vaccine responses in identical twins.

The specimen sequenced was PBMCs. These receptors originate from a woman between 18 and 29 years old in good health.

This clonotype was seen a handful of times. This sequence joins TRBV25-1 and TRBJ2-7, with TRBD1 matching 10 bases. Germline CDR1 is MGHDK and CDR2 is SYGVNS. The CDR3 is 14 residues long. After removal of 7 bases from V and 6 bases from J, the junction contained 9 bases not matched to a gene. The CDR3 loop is CASTNRDRGGEQYF. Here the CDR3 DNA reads TGTGCCAGCACAAACCGGGACAGGGGAGGCGAGCAGTACTTC.

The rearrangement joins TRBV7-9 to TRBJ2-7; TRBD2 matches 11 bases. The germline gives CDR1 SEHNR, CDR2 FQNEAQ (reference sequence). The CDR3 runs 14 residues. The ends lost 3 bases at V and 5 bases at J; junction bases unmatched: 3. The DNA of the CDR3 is TGTGCCAGCAGCTTCACTAGCGGGAGAGACGAGCAGTACTTC. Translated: CASSFTSGRDEQYF. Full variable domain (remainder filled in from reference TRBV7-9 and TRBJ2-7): DTGVSQNPRHKITKRGQNVTFRCDPISEHNRLYWYRQTLGQGPEFLTYFQNEAQLEKSRLLSDRFSAERPKGSFSTLEIQRTEQGDSAMYLCASSFTSGRDEQYFGPGTRLTVT.

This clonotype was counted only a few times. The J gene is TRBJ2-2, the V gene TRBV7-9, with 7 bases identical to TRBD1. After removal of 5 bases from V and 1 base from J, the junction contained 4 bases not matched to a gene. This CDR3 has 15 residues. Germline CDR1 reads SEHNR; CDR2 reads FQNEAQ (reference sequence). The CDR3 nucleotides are TGTGCCAGCAGCATGGGACAGCTGAACACCGGGGAGCTGTTTTTT. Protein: CASSMGQLNTGELFF.

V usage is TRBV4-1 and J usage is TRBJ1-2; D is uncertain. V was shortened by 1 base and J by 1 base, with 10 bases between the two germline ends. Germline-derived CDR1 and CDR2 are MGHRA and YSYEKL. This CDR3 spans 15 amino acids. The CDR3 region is CASSQVAGLNYGYTF. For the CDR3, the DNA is TGCGCCAGCAGCCAAGTAGCAGGACTTAACTATGGCTACACCTTC.

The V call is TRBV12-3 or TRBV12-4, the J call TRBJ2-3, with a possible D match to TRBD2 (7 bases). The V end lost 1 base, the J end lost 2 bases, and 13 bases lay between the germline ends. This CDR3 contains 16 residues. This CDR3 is CASSLVGGLDTDTQYF. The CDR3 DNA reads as TGTGCCAGCAGTTTAGTGGGGGGGCTCGACACAGATACGCAGTATTTT.

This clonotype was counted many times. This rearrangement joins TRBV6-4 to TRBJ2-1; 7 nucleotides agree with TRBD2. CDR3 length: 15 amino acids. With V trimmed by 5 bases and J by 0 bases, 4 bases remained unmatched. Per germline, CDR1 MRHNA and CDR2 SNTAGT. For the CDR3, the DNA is TGTGCCAGCAGTCCCCGCGGGGGCTCCTACAATGAGCAGTTCTTC. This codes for CASSPRGGSYNEQFF.

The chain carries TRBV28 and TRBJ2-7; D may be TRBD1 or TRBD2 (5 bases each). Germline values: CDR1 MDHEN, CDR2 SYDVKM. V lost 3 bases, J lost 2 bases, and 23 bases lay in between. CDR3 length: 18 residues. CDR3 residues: CASSFAPGPTRRTYEQYF. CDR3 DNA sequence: TGTGCCAGCAGTTTCGCCCCGGGACCGACACGGAGAACCTACGAGCAGTACTTC.

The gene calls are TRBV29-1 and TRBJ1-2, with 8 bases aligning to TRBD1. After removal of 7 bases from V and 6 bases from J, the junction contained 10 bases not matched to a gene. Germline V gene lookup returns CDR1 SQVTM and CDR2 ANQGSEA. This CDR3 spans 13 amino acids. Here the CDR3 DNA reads TGCAGCGCCCTGGACAGGGAGGTCGATGGCTACACCTTC. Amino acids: CSALDREVDGYTF.

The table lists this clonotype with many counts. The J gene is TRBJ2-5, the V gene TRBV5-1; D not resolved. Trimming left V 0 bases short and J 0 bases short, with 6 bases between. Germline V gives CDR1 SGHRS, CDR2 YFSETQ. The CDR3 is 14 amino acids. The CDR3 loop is CASSLALNQETQYF. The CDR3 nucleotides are TGCGCCAGCAGCTTGGCTCTTAACCAAGAGACCCAGTACTTC. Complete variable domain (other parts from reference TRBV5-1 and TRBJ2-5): KAGVTQTPRYLIKTRGQQVTLSCSPISGHRSVSWYQQTPGQGLQFLFEYFSETQRNKGNFPGRFSGRQFSNSRSEMNVSTLELGDSALYLCASSLALNQETQYFGPGTRLLVL.

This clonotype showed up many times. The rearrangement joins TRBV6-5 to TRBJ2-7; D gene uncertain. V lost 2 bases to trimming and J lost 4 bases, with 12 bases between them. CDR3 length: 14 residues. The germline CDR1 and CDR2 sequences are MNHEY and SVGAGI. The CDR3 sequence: CASSYGQAYYEQYF. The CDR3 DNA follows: TGTGCCAGCAGTTACGGGCAGGCCTATTACGAGCAGTACTTC.

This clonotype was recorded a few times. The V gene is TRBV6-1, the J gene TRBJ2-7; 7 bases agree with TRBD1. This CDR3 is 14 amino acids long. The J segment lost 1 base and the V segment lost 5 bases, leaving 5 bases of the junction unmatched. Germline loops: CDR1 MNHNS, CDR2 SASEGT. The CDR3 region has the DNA TGTGCCAGCAGTCCGGACAGGCGATCCTACGAGCAGTACTTC. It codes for CASSPDRRSYEQYF.

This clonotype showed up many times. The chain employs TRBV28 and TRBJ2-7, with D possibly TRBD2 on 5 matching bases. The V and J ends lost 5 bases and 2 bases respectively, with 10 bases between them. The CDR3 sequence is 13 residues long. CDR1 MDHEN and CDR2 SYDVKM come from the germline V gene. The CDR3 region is CASSTTRAYEQYF. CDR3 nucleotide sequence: TGTGCCAGCAGTACCACTAGGGCCTACGAGCAGTACTTC. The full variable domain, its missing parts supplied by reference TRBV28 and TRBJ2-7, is DVKVTQSSRYLVKRTGEKVFLECVQDMDHENMFWYRQDPGLGLRLIYFSYDVKMKEKGDIPEGYSVSREKKERFSLILESASTNQTSMYLCASSTTRAYEQYFGPGTRLTVT.

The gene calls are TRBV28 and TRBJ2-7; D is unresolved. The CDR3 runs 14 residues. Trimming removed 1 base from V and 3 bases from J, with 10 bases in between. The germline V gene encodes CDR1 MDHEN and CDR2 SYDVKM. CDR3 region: CASSLLHHYYEQYF. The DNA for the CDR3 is TGTGCCAGCAGTTTATTGCACCACTACTACGAGCAGTACTTC.

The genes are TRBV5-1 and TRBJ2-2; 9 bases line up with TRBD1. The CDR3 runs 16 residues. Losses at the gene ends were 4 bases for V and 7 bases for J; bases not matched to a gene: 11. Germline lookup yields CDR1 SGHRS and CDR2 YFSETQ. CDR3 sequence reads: CASSPDGGTGFGELFF. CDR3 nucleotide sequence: TGCGCCAGCAGCCCGGACGGCGGGACAGGGTTCGGGGAGCTGTTTTTT.

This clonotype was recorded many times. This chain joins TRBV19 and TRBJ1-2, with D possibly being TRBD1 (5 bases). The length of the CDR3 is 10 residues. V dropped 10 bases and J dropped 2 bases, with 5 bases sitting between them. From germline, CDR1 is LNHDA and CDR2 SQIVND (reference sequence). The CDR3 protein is CATGNYGYTF. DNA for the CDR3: TGTGCCACAGGGAACTATGGCTACACCTTC.

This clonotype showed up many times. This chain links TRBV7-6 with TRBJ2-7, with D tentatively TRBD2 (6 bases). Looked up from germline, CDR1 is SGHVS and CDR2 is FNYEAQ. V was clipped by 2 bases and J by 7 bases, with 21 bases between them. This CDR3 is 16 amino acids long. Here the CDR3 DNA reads TGTGCCAGCAGCTTAATGACTAGTGCAGTTTTAGGAGAGCAGTACTTC. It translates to CASSLMTSAVLGEQYF.

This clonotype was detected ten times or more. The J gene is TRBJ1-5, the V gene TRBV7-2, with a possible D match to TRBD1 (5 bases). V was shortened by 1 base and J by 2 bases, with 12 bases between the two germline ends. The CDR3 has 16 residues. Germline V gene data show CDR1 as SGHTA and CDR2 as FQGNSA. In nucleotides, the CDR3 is TGTGCCAGCAGCTTAGGGGGCAGTCGTGGCAATCAGCCCCAGCATTTT. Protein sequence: CASSLGGSRGNQPQHF.

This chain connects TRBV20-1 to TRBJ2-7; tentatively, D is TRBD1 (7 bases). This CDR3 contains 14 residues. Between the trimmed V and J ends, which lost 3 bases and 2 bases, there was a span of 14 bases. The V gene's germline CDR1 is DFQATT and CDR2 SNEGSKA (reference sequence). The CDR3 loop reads CSARAGQRTYEQYF. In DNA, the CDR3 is TGCAGTGCTAGGGCGGGACAGCGTACCTACGAGCAGTACTTC.

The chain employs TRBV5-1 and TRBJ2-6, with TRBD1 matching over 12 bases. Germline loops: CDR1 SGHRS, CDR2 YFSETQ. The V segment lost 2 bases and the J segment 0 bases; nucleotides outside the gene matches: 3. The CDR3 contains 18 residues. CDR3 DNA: TGCGCCAGCAGCTTAGGGACAGGGGGCGCCTCTGGGGCCAACGTCCTGACTTTC. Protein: CASSLGTGGASGANVLTF. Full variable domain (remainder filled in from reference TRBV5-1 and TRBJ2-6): KAGVTQTPRYLIKTRGQQVTLSCSPISGHRSVSWYQQTPGQGLQFLFEYFSETQRNKGNFPGRFSGRQFSNSRSEMNVSTLELGDSALYLCASSLGTGGASGANVLTFGAGSRLTVL.

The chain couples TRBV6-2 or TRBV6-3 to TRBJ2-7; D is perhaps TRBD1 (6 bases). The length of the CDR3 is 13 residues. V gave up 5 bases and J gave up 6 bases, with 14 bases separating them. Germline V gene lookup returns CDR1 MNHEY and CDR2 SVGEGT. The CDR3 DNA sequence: TGTGCCAGCAGTCCCTCGTCCAGGGGCGAGCAGTACTTC. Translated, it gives CASSPSSRGEQYF.

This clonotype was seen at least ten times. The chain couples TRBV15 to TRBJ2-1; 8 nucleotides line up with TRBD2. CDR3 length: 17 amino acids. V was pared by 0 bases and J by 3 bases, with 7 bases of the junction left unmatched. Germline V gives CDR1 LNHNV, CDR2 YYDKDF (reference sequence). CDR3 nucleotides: TGTGCCACCAGCAGAGAAGTAAGCGGGAGTATCTACAATGAGCAGTTCTTC. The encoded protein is CATSREVSGSIYNEQFF.

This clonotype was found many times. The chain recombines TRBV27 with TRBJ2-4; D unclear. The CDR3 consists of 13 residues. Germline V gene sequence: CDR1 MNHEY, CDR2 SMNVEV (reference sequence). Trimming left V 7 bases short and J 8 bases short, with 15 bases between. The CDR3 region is CASTRLLGDIQYF. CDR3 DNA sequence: TGTGCCAGCACTCGTCTCCTTGGGGACATTCAGTACTTC.

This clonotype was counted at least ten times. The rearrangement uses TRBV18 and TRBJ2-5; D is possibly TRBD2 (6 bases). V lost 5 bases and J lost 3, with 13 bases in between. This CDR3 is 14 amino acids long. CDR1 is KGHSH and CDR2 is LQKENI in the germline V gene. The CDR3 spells CASSSSGPKETQYF. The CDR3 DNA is TGTGCCAGCTCAAGTAGCGGACCAAAAGAGACCCAGTACTTC.

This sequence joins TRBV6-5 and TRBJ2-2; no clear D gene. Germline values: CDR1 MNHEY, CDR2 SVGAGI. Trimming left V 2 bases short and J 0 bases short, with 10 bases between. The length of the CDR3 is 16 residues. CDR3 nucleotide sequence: TGTGCCAGCAGTTACGAGGCAGCCTCGAACACCGGGGAGCTGTTTTTT. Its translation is CASSYEAASNTGELFF.

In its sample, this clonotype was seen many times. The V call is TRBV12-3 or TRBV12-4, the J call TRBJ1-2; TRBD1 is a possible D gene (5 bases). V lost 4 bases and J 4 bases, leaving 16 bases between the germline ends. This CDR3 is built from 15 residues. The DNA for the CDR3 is TGTGCCAGCAGTTCGTCCGGGACTTCGGTCTATGGCTACACCTTC. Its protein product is CASSSSGTSVYGYTF.